These 23 T cell receptor beta chains were all obtained from the same sample, sequenced in a study of cytomegalovirus exposure and HLA in healthy donors. The study ran its PCR with 60 Vbeta and 13 Jbeta primers. Assay: immunoSEQ multiplex PCR; the TCRdb copy retains only in-frame clones and omits some. The sample lists some 190,000 clones; around 75% were seen once. Sequencing input: PBMCs. The origin of the receptors is a woman aged 30 to 39 in good health and CMV-seropositive.

This clone came up a few times. V and J are TRBV28 and TRBJ1-2; a possible D gene is TRBD1 (5 bases). The CDR3 is 11 amino acids. V was trimmed by 6 bases and J by 8 bases, leaving 10 bases between them. Germline CDR1 is MDHEN and CDR2 is SYDVKM. The CDR3 nucleotides read TGTGCCAGCAGCCGTACAGGAGGCTACACCTTC. Its protein is CASSRTGGYTF.

This clone was detected only a few times. The chain couples TRBV5-1 to TRBJ2-1, with D perhaps matching TRBD2 (6 bases). Germline assignment: CDR1 SGHRS and CDR2 YFSETQ. The CDR3 loop spans 14 amino acids. Trimming took 6 bases from V and 3 from J, leaving 13 bases between them. DNA of the CDR3: TGCGCCAGCACCATTAGCGGAGGCTACAATGAGCAGTTCTTC. Protein: CASTISGGYNEQFF.

The chain employs TRBV15 and TRBJ2-1; D not certain. This CDR3 has 15 amino acids. The V and J ends lost 1 base and 5 bases respectively, with 12 bases between them. CDR1 is LNHNV, CDR2 YYDKDF, per germline (reference sequence). DNA of the CDR3: TGTGCCACCAGCAGAGCGCGGCTACCAAACAATGAGCAGTTCTTC. It is translated as CATSRARLPNNEQFF.

This rearrangement joins TRBV19 to TRBJ2-7; the match to TRBD1 covers 7 bases. The V segment lost 4 bases and the J segment 3 bases; nucleotides outside the gene matches: 3. Germline V gene data show CDR1 as LNHDA and CDR2 as SQIVND (reference sequence). The length of the CDR3 is 13 residues. This chain's CDR3 is CASSTDRNYEQYF. CDR3 sequence (DNA): TGTGCCAGTAGTACGGACAGGAACTACGAGCAGTACTTC.

The chain carries TRBV29-1 and TRBJ1-1, with 8 bases lining up with TRBD1. The CDR3 extends over 13 amino acids. Germline values: CDR1 SQVTM, CDR2 ANQGSEA. V was clipped by 7 bases and J by 1 base; unmatched bases: 5. Written as DNA, the CDR3 is TGCAGCGGCCGGACAGGGCAGAACACTGAAGCTTTCTTT. It yields the protein CSGRTGQNTEAFF.

The chain uses TRBV19 and TRBJ2-3, with TRBD1 as a possible D gene (5 bases). The CDR3 loop spans 16 amino acids. Between the trimmed V and J ends, which lost 6 bases and 0 bases, there was a span of 16 bases. Per germline, CDR1 LNHDA and CDR2 SQIVND (reference sequence). The CDR3: CASRQRTRLSTDTQYF. The CDR3 nucleotides are TGTGCCAGTAGACAAAGGACAAGGCTTAGCACAGATACGCAGTATTTT.

A single count supports this clone. The genes are TRBV6-6 and TRBJ2-3, with 9 nucleotides matching TRBD1. The germline CDR1 and CDR2 sequences are MNHNY and SVGAGI (reference sequence). After removal of 7 bases from V and 3 bases from J, the junction contained 5 bases not matched to a gene. This CDR3 region has 14 residues. The CDR3 region is CASNPQGATDTQYF. The CDR3 bases are TGTGCCAGCAACCCACAGGGGGCTACAGATACGCAGTATTTT.

A few counts support this clone. The V gene is TRBV27, the J gene TRBJ1-2; no clear D. Trimming pared 0 bases from V and 14 bases from J, leaving 16 bases between. Per the germline V gene, CDR1 is MNHEY and CDR2 is SMNVEV (reference sequence). The CDR3 has 13 amino acids. CDR3 coding DNA: TGTGCCAGCAGTTTATCGATAAGTGGAGGCAAAACCTTC. Translation gives CASSLSISGGKTF.

This sequence joins TRBV10-3 and TRBJ2-3, with TRBD2 as a possible D gene (5 bases). The CDR3 covers 12 residues. Trimming stripped 0 bases from V and 8 bases from J, with 6 bases between. Germline CDR1 reads ENHRY; CDR2 reads SYGVKD. CDR3 loop: CAISESDSTQYF. DNA of the CDR3: TGTGCCATCAGTGAGTCGGACTCTACGCAGTATTTT.

This clone was detected once. A read error may produce the germline difference seen at one junction end. CDR3 loop: CSSSSGLAGGLSYNEQFF. The DNA for the CDR3 is TGTTCCAGCAGCTCGGGACTAGCGGGAGGCTTATCCTACAATGAGCAGTTCTTC. J is TRBJ2-1 and V is TRBV7-9; TRBD2 aligns across 15 bases. This CDR3 is 18 amino acids long. Germline V gene data show CDR1 as SEHNR and CDR2 as FQNEAQ (reference sequence).

This rearrangement joins TRBV5-1 to TRBJ2-1; the match to TRBD2 covers 12 bases. This CDR3 has 16 residues. Trimming cost V 4 bases and J 8 bases; bases outside gene matches: 10. Germline V CDR1 and CDR2: SGHRS, YFSETQ. The CDR3 sequence is CASSGSIRTSGDEQFF. In DNA form, the CDR3 reads TGCGCCAGCAGCGGAAGTATTAGGACTAGCGGGGATGAGCAGTTCTTC.

The V and J genes are TRBV4-1 and TRBJ1-2, with D hard to call. Germline-derived CDR1 and CDR2 are MGHRA and YSYEKL. The germline V and J ends were trimmed by 1 base and 8 bases, with 5 bases remaining between them. The CDR3 length is 11 residues. The DNA for the CDR3 is TGCGCCAGCAGCCAAGGGAGGGGCTACACCTTC. Residues: CASSQGRGYTF.

The CDR3: CASTPVQGTEAFF. The DNA of the CDR3 is TGTGCCAGCACCCCCGTACAGGGCACTGAAGCTTTCTTT. V usage is TRBV27 and J usage is TRBJ1-1; a possible D gene is TRBD1 (6 bases). V was cut by 7 bases and J by 4 bases, with 13 bases left in between. Germline V gene lookup returns CDR1 MNHEY and CDR2 SMNVEV (reference sequence). The CDR3 runs to 13 residues.

In its sample, this clone was seen once. The chain recombines TRBV21-1 with TRBJ2-1; TRBD1 is the table's D call, not checked against the DNA. TRBV21-1 is assigned pseudogene status. The CDR3 is 17 amino acids. This CDR3 is CASSKICRDSLYNEQFF. CDR3 bases: TGTGCCAGCAGCAAAATCTGCCGGGACAGTCTCTACAATGAGCAGTTCTTC.

The rearrangement joins TRBV4-1 to TRBJ1-1, with D unresolved. The germline V gene has CDR1 MGHRA and CDR2 YSYEKL. The CDR3 loop spans 15 amino acids. Trimming cost V 5 bases and J 0 bases, with 13 bases left between them. The chain's CDR3 is CASSFVAEVNTEAFF. The CDR3 DNA is TGCGCCAGCAGCTTCGTAGCCGAAGTGAACACTGAAGCTTTCTTT.

The chain recombines TRBV9 with TRBJ1-2, with 7 bases fitting TRBD1. The CDR3 runs 13 residues. Germline V gives CDR1 SGDLS, CDR2 YYNGEE. The J segment lost 10 bases and the V segment lost 3 bases, leaving 9 bases of the junction unmatched. The CDR3: CASSAPGQLPYTF. The CDR3 DNA reads as TGTGCCAGCAGCGCGCCGGGACAGCTCCCCTACACCTTC. The whole variable domain, remainder taken from reference TRBV9 and TRBJ1-2, is DSGVTQTPKHLITATGQRVTLRCSPRSGDLSVYWYQQSLDQGLQFLIQYYNGEERAKGNILERFSAQQFPDLHSELNLSSLELGDSALYFCASSAPGQLPYTFGSGTRLTVV.

This clone was seen more than once but under ten times. The chain joins TRBV27 to TRBJ2-7; D uncertain. The germline V gene has CDR1 MNHEY and CDR2 SMNVEV (reference sequence). The CDR3 has 14 residues. V was shortened by 4 bases and J by 3 bases, with 13 bases between the two germline ends. The CDR3 region has the DNA TGTGCCAGCAGTTCCGACTGGCTGAACTACGAGCAGTACTTC. This sequence encodes CASSSDWLNYEQYF.

The V and J genes are TRBV28 and TRBJ1-4; TRBD1 agrees at 7 bases. The ends lost 5 bases at V and 7 bases at J; junction bases unmatched: 10. The CDR3 spans 15 residues. Germline V gives CDR1 MDHEN, CDR2 SYDVKM. The DNA for the CDR3 is TGTGCCAGCAGTATAGGGGGCGCAGTTAGTGAAAAACTGTTTTTT. It codes for CASSIGGAVSEKLFF.

The chain links TRBV11-2 to TRBJ2-1, with unresolved D. Germline V CDR1 and CDR2: SGHAT, FQNNGV. V was shortened by 5 bases and J by 2 bases, with 16 bases between the two germline ends. The CDR3 extends over 16 amino acids. The CDR3 DNA follows: TGTGCCAGCAGCCCTCTTCGTCGGAGCACCTACAATGAGCAGTTCTTC. It yields the protein CASSPLRRSTYNEQFF.

In this sample, this clone turned up a few times. As DNA, the CDR3 is TGTGCCAGCAGCAAAGTATGGAGGGAGACCCAGTACTTC. This translates into CASSKVWRETQYF. The V and J genes are TRBV21-1 and TRBJ2-5; the table calls TRBD2, which could not be checked here. TRBV21-1 is an annotated pseudogene. The CDR3 has 13 amino acids.

The gene calls are TRBV11-2 and TRBJ1-4, with D uncertain. The CDR3 loop spans 15 amino acids. Germline CDR1 SGHAT, CDR2 FQNNGV. V lost 3 bases to trimming and J lost 0 bases, with 8 bases between them. The CDR3 DNA reads as TGTGCCAGCAGCTTGGAGATAACAACTAATGAAAAACTGTTTTTT. Residues: CASSLEITTNEKLFF.

The chain carries TRBV12-1 and TRBJ2-7; the table names TRBD2, a call not compared with the DNA. TRBV12-1 has pseudogene status. This CDR3 has 17 residues. CDR3 sequence (DNA): TGTGCCAGCAGCGGGGGGGGAGTAGCGGGAACGTTTGACGAGCAGTACTTC. This encodes CASSGGGVAGTFDEQYF.

V is TRBV5-1 and J is TRBJ2-7, with 9 positions matching TRBD2. Trimming removed 0 bases from V and 5 bases from J; junction bases left unmatched: 6. This CDR3 is 15 amino acids long. Per the germline V gene, CDR1 is SGHRS and CDR2 is YFSETQ. Here the CDR3 reads CASSLVQREVNEQYF. As DNA, the CDR3 is TGCGCCAGCAGCTTGGTCCAGCGGGAGGTCAACGAGCAGTACTTC.